A single T cell receptor (beta chain) is shown here with its context. TCRdb re-analysed the RT-PCR reads in MiXCR, keeping a single row per CDR3 protein. The sample yields almost 600,000 distinct CDR3 sequences, 11% to 15% seen once. V was shortened by 4 bases and J by 0 bases, with 7 bases between the two germline ends. Germline CDR1 reads DFQATT; CDR2 reads SNEGSKA (reference sequence). The length of the CDR3 is 13 residues. These data come from a study of response to subunit inactivated influenza vaccine. The V gene is TRBV20-1, the J gene TRBJ2-4; D tentatively reads TRBD1 or TRBD2 (5 bases each). Here the sequenced sample was PBMCs from blood, taken 12 days after vaccination. This TCR was recovered from a man aged 50-59 years who received an inactivated influenza vaccine. The CDR3 sequence is CSATGTAKNIQYF. The DNA of the CDR3 is TGCAGTGCTACTGGGACAGCCAAAAACATTCAGTACTTC.